This is a list of T cell receptor beta chains from one sample in a study of CD8 T cells in Susac syndrome. TCRdb itself ran the immunoSEQ multiplex PCR reads through MiXCR, one entry per CDR3 protein. The top ten clones hold around 0.61% of a sample with about 64,000 distinct CDR3 sequences, just under 95% of them seen once. Sequencing was carried out using CD8+ T cells from PBMCs. The receptors here all came from a human donor with multiple sclerosis. Each CDR3 is given with its conserved first and last residue. Fields, in order: D gene, clone size, V gene, J gene, CDR3 protein, CDR3 DNA. A D gene is named only where the DNA matches it firmly. Clone size is not always given. Where it is, it says once, few, many or a class for expanded clones.

d_gene: NA
abundance: NA
v_gene: TRBV4-1
j_gene: TRBJ2-5
CDR3aa: CASSQEFGETQYF
CDR3nt: TGCGCCAGCAGCCAAGAATTCGGAGAGACCCAGTACTTC

d_gene: NA
abundance: NA
v_gene: TRBV25-1
j_gene: TRBJ2-1
CDR3aa: CASSDAAIPSYNEQFF
CDR3nt: TGTGCCAGCAGTGATGCGGCGATACCCTCCTACAATGAGCAGTTCTTC

d_gene: NA
abundance: NA
v_gene: TRBV27
j_gene: TRBJ1-1
CDR3aa: CASSPMTGTNTEAFF
CDR3nt: TGTGCCAGCAGTCCGATGACAGGCACGAACACTGAAGCTTTCTTT

d_gene: NA
abundance: NA
v_gene: TRBV20-1
j_gene: TRBJ2-7
CDR3aa: CSARDREVGYEQYF
CDR3nt: TGCAGTGCTAGAGACAGGGAAGTCGGCTACGAGCAGTACTTC

d_gene: NA
abundance: NA
v_gene: TRBV7-2
j_gene: TRBJ2-3
CDR3aa: CASSLGYSTDTQYF
CDR3nt: TGTGCCAGCAGCTTAGGGTACAGCACAGATACGCAGTATTTT

d_gene: TRBD2
abundance: NA
v_gene: TRBV19
j_gene: TRBJ2-5
CDR3aa: CASSILTSGQETQYF
CDR3nt: TGTGCCAGTAGTATCTTGACTAGCGGCCAAGAGACCCAGTACTTC

d_gene: NA
abundance: NA
v_gene: TRBV24-1
j_gene: TRBJ2-2
CDR3aa: CATSDGRIAGELFF
CDR3nt: TGTGCCACCAGTGACGGTCGAATCGCCGGGGAGCTGTTTTTT

d_gene: NA
abundance: once
v_gene: TRBV20-1
j_gene: TRBJ2-1
CDR3aa: CSARGAEEQFF
CDR3nt: TGCAGTGCTAGAGGGGCAGAAGAGCAGTTCTTC

d_gene: TRBD1
abundance: once
v_gene: TRBV20-1
j_gene: TRBJ2-7
CDR3aa: CSATYSGTGDEQYF
CDR3nt: TGCAGTGCTACCTACTCCGGGACAGGGGACGAGCAGTACTTC

d_gene: TRBD2
abundance: NA
v_gene: TRBV25-1
j_gene: TRBJ2-1
CDR3aa: CASSELAGGNNEQFF
CDR3nt: TGTGCCAGCAGTGAACTAGCGGGAGGAAACAATGAGCAGTTCTTC

d_gene: NA
abundance: NA
v_gene: TRBV20-1
j_gene: TRBJ2-1
CDR3aa: CSATGLRDLNEQFF
CDR3nt: TGCAGTGCTACTGGCCTTCGGGACCTCAATGAGCAGTTCTTC

d_gene: NA
abundance: NA
v_gene: TRBV12-3/TRBV12-4
j_gene: TRBJ2-7
CDR3aa: CASSFGGTDYEQYF
CDR3nt: TGTGCCAGCAGTTTTGGGGGCACGGACTACGAGCAGTACTTC

d_gene: NA
abundance: few
v_gene: TRBV6-1
j_gene: TRBJ1-5
CDR3aa: CASSAGLYSNQPQHF
CDR3nt: TGTGCCAGCAGTGCGGGTCTCTATAGCAATCAGCCCCAGCATTTT

d_gene: NA
abundance: once
v_gene: TRBV20-1
j_gene: TRBJ2-7
CDR3aa: CSARVPDSSDFYEQYF
CDR3nt: TGCAGTGCTAGAGTTCCCGACAGCTCGGATTTCTACGAGCAGTACTTC

d_gene: NA
abundance: NA
v_gene: TRBV5-8
j_gene: TRBJ1-6
CDR3aa: CASSYGGLDSPLHF
CDR3nt: TGTGCCAGCAGCTATGGGGGTTTGGATTCACCCCTCCACTTT

d_gene: NA
abundance: NA
v_gene: TRBV6-5
j_gene: TRBJ2-5
CDR3aa: CASSSEEETQYF
CDR3nt: TGTGCCAGCAGTTCCGAGGAGGAGACCCAGTACTTC

d_gene: TRBD2
abundance: NA
v_gene: TRBV27
j_gene: TRBJ2-1
CDR3aa: CASSSNSGGTHNEQFF
CDR3nt: TGTGCCAGCAGTTCAAATAGCGGGGGGACGCACAATGAGCAGTTCTTC

d_gene: TRBD1
abundance: NA
v_gene: TRBV7-9
j_gene: TRBJ2-5
CDR3aa: CASSYGQGEETQYF
CDR3nt: TGTGCCAGCAGCTACGGACAGGGCGAAGAGACCCAGTACTTC

d_gene: TRBD1
abundance: NA
v_gene: TRBV4-3
j_gene: TRBJ1-1
CDR3aa: CASSQDKGARAEAFF
CDR3nt: TGCGCCAGCAGCCAAGATAAGGGGGCAAGGGCTGAAGCTTTCTTT

d_gene: NA
abundance: NA
v_gene: TRBV20-1
j_gene: TRBJ2-1
CDR3aa: CSARDFQDSDENEQFF
CDR3nt: TGCAGTGCTAGAGATTTCCAGGACAGCGATGAAAATGAGCAGTTCTTC

d_gene: TRBD1
abundance: NA
v_gene: TRBV13
j_gene: TRBJ1-2
CDR3aa: CASSPRDRNYGYTF
CDR3nt: TGTGCCAGCAGCCCCCGGGACAGGAACTATGGCTACACCTTC

d_gene: NA
abundance: NA
v_gene: TRBV6-5
j_gene: TRBJ2-4
CDR3aa: CASSYNPNEGGPNIQYF
CDR3nt: TGTGCCAGCAGTTATAACCCGAACGAGGGGGGCCCAAACATTCAGTACTTC

d_gene: TRBD1
abundance: NA
v_gene: TRBV13
j_gene: TRBJ1-1
CDR3aa: CASSKGQGQAFF
CDR3nt: TGTGCCAGCAGCAAAGGACAGGGCCAAGCTTTCTTT

d_gene: NA
abundance: NA
v_gene: TRBV27
j_gene: TRBJ1-2
CDR3aa: CASAGGYGYTF
CDR3nt: TGTGCCAGCGCGGGGGGCTATGGCTACACCTTC

d_gene: TRBD1
abundance: NA
v_gene: TRBV7-9
j_gene: TRBJ1-2
CDR3aa: CASSSYRDREVSGYTF
CDR3nt: TGTGCCAGCAGCTCATACCGGGACAGGGAAGTTTCTGGCTACACCTTC

d_gene: NA
abundance: NA
v_gene: TRBV7-8
j_gene: TRBJ1-2
CDR3aa: CASSSQGAHGYTF
CDR3nt: TGTGCCAGCAGCTCGCAGGGTGCTCATGGCTACACCTTC

d_gene: NA
abundance: NA
v_gene: TRBV29-1
j_gene: TRBJ2-3
CDR3aa: CSVGGPSPTDTQYF
CDR3nt: TGCAGCGTCGGGGGACCCAGTCCAACAGATACGCAGTATTTT

d_gene: NA
abundance: NA
v_gene: TRBV20-1
j_gene: TRBJ2-1
CDR3aa: CSASLGDPLYNEQFF
CDR3nt: TGCAGTGCTTCCTTGGGGGACCCTCTCTACAATGAGCAGTTCTTC

d_gene: TRBD2
abundance: NA
v_gene: TRBV7-3
j_gene: TRBJ2-3
CDR3aa: CASSLRASGSTDTQYF
CDR3nt: TGTGCCAGCAGCTTACGGGCTAGCGGGAGCACAGATACGCAGTATTTT

d_gene: NA
abundance: NA
v_gene: TRBV29-1
j_gene: TRBJ2-3
CDR3aa: CSVEASLSPKQYF
CDR3nt: TGCAGCGTTGAGGCCAGTCTCTCACCTAAGCAGTATTTT

d_gene: TRBD1
abundance: NA
v_gene: TRBV5-4
j_gene: TRBJ2-7
CDR3aa: CASSRTGQGVTGDEQYF
CDR3nt: TGTGCCAGCAGCCGCACGGGACAGGGGGTCACCGGGGACGAGCAGTACTTC

d_gene: TRBD1
abundance: NA
v_gene: TRBV12-3/TRBV12-4
j_gene: TRBJ2-2
CDR3aa: CATTGTGIPSGELFF
CDR3nt: TGTGCCACGACCGGGACAGGGATACCCTCCGGGGAGCTGTTTTTT

d_gene: TRBD2
abundance: NA
v_gene: TRBV29-1
j_gene: TRBJ2-7
CDR3aa: CSVVQAGAYEQYF
CDR3nt: TGCAGCGTTGTTCAAGCGGGAGCCTACGAGCAGTACTTC

d_gene: TRBD2
abundance: NA
v_gene: TRBV28
j_gene: TRBJ2-2
CDR3aa: CASTSGLAGAGGELFF
CDR3nt: TGTGCCAGCACCTCAGGACTAGCGGGAGCGGGCGGGGAGCTGTTTTTT

d_gene: NA
abundance: once
v_gene: TRBV29-1
j_gene: TRBJ2-1
CDR3aa: CSVDDYNEQFF
CDR3nt: TGCAGCGTTGACGACTACAATGAGCAGTTCTTC

d_gene: TRBD1
abundance: NA
v_gene: TRBV27
j_gene: TRBJ2-1
CDR3aa: CASSFGGTGPGNEQFF
CDR3nt: TGTGCCAGCAGTTTTGGCGGGACAGGGCCGGGCAATGAGCAGTTCTTC

d_gene: TRBD1
abundance: NA
v_gene: TRBV2
j_gene: TRBJ2-5
CDR3aa: CASSEEGRGRETQYF
CDR3nt: TGTGCCAGCAGTGAAGAGGGCAGGGGGCGGGAGACCCAGTACTTC

d_gene: NA
abundance: few
v_gene: TRBV9
j_gene: TRBJ2-1
CDR3aa: CASSGGTYNEQFF
CDR3nt: TGTGCCAGCAGCGGCGGGACTTACAATGAGCAGTTCTTC

d_gene: NA
abundance: NA
v_gene: TRBV7-9
j_gene: TRBJ1-2
CDR3aa: CASSLGELNYGYTF
CDR3nt: TGTGCCAGCAGCTTGGGGGAGCTTAACTATGGCTACACCTTC

d_gene: NA
abundance: NA
v_gene: TRBV20-1
j_gene: TRBJ1-4
CDR3aa: CSAIRSGEKLFF
CDR3nt: TGCAGTGCTATACGGTCCGGGGAAAAACTGTTTTTT

d_gene: NA
abundance: NA
v_gene: TRBV6-2/TRBV6-3
j_gene: TRBJ1-2
CDR3aa: CASSYPPGHLGDYGYTF
CDR3nt: TGTGCCAGCAGTTACCCTCCGGGACACCTGGGGGACTATGGCTACACCTTC